One and the same sample provided the 10 T cell receptor beta chains below, sequenced in a study of Graves' ophthalmopathy and Graves' hyperthyroidism. Amplification of the TCR beta CDR3 regions used RNA transcripts (as template). An initial RT-PCR round employing HTBI primers preceded a second-round multiplex PCR. TCRdb re-derived calls from the multiplex PCR reads in MiXCR, one entry per CDR3 protein. The sample yields 500,000 to 700,000 distinct CDR3 sequences, about 20% seen once. Sequencing was done on a sample of peripheral blood. The receptors were gathered from a woman aged 18-35 years with stable Graves' hyperthyroidism. Some clones in this sample may be carry-over from other donors' samples.

The chain carries TRBV6-1 and TRBJ2-7, with 7 nucleotides matching TRBD1. This CDR3 has 15 residues. The V and J ends lost 6 bases and 3 bases, in that order; junction bases with no gene match: 11. The germline V gene encodes CDR1 MNHNS and CDR2 SASEGT. The CDR3 bases are TGTGCCAGCAGAAGACCGGGACAGTACTACTACGAGCAGTACTTC. This gives the protein CASRRPGQYYYEQYF.

This clonotype was detected many times. CDR3 sequence: CSARDYPPQTQYF. In DNA form, the CDR3 reads TGCAGTGCTAGAGATTATCCCCCCCAGACCCAGTACTTC. The rearrangement uses TRBV20-1 and TRBJ2-5; D unresolved. V gave up 0 bases and J gave up 6 bases, with 11 bases separating them. The CDR3 contains 13 residues. Germline CDR1 is DFQATT and CDR2 is SNEGSKA (reference sequence).

This clonotype appeared many times. The chain combines TRBV20-1 with TRBJ2-7; D may be TRBD2 (5 bases). The germline gives CDR1 DFQATT, CDR2 SNEGSKA (reference sequence). With 3 bases removed from V and 4 bases from J, the gap between germline ends came to 16 bases. This CDR3 region has 14 residues. CDR3 residues: CSASTSNDYYEQYF. The CDR3 DNA sequence: TGCAGTGCTAGTACCAGCAACGACTATTACGAGCAGTACTTC.

The J gene is TRBJ1-5, the V gene TRBV19; D might be TRBD1 (6 bases). Germline V CDR1 and CDR2: LNHDA, SQIVND (reference sequence). This CDR3 spans 16 amino acids. Trimming removed 3 bases from V and 5 bases from J, with 17 bases in between. The CDR3 spells CASSIGGQGGHQPQHF. CDR3 sequence (DNA): TGTGCCAGTAGTATTGGGGGGCAGGGAGGCCATCAGCCCCAGCATTTT.

This clonotype was counted ten times or more. V and J are TRBV19 and TRBJ1-5; D is perhaps TRBD1 (5 bases). The CDR3 is made up of 12 amino acids. The V gene's germline CDR1 is LNHDA and CDR2 SQIVND (reference sequence). V gave up 2 bases and J gave up 8 bases, with 7 bases separating them. CDR3 bases: TGTGCCAGTAGTATATCGGGGGAGCCCCAGCATTTT. Its translation is CASSISGEPQHF.

This sequence joins TRBV28 and TRBJ1-5, with 7 positions matching TRBD1. Germline V gives CDR1 MDHEN, CDR2 SYDVKM. V shed 8 bases, J shed 3 bases, and the junction held 7 bases outside the gene matches. This CDR3 has 14 residues. DNA of the CDR3: TGTGCCAGCGCCCAGGGACAGAACAATCAGCCCCAGCATTTT. This translates into CASAQGQNNQPQHF.

This clonotype was seen ten or more times. The chain employs TRBV19 and TRBJ1-5; D is unresolved. V dropped 3 bases and J dropped 4 bases, with 10 bases sitting between them. From germline, CDR1 is LNHDA and CDR2 SQIVND (reference sequence). CDR3 size: 14 residues. In nucleotides, the CDR3 is TGTGCCAGTAGTATGAGGCAGGAGAATCAGCCCCAGCATTTT. It specifies CASSMRQENQPQHF.

This clonotype was found many times. V usage is TRBV10-1 and J usage is TRBJ1-1, with TRBD1 matching over 7 bases. The CDR3 contains 13 residues. Germline V gene lookup returns CDR1 WNHNN and CDR2 SYGVQD (reference sequence). V gave up 6 bases and J gave up 3 bases; unmatched junction bases: 4. This CDR3 is CASRDRVDTEAFF. The CDR3 nucleotides are TGCGCCAGCAGAGACAGGGTCGACACTGAAGCTTTCTTT.

This clonotype was counted at least ten times. An end of the junction differs from the germline gene, which may be a read error. The V call is TRBV7-8, the J call TRBJ2-5; 11 nucleotides line up with TRBD2. This CDR3 has 13 amino acids. Per the germline V gene, CDR1 is SGHVS and CDR2 is FQNEAQ. The CDR3 spells CASSLGLAGTTHF. The CDR3 DNA is TGTGCCAGCAGCTTAGGACTAGCGGGGACAACTCACTTC.

This clonotype was counted ten times or more. DNA for the CDR3: TGTGCCTTAAAAAGGGACAGCACTAACTATGGCTACACCTTC. Translated, it gives CALKRDSTNYGYTF. The chain uses TRBV30 and TRBJ1-2; 7 bases fit TRBD1. CDR1 is GTSNPN and CDR2 is SVGIG in the germline V gene (reference sequence). V was pared by 7 bases and J by 0 bases, with 8 bases of the junction left unmatched. The length of the CDR3 is 14 residues.